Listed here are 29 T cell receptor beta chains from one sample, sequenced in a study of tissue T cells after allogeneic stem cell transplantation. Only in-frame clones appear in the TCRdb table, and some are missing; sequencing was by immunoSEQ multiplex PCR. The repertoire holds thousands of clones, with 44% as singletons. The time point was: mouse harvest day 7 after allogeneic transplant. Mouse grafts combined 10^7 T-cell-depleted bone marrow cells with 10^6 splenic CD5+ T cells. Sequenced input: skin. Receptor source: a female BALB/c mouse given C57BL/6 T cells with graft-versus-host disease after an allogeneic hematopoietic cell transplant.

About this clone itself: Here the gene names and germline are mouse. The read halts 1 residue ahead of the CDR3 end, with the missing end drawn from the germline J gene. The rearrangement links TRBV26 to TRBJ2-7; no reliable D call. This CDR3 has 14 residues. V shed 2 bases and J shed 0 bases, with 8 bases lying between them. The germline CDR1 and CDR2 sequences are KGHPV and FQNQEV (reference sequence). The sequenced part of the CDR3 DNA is TGTGCCAGCAGTCTGCAGTTGAGCTCCTATGAACAGTAC. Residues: CASSLQLSSYEQY. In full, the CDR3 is CASSLQLSSYEQYF.

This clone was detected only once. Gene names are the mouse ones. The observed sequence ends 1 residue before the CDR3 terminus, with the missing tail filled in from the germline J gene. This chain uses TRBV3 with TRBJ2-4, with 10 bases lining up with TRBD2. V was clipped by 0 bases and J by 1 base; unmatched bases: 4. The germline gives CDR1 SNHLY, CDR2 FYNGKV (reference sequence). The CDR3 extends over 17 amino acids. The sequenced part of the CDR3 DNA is TGTGCCAGCAGCTTAGCCTGGGGGGGCGCGGGTCAAAACACCTTGTAC. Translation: CASSLAWGGAGQNTLY. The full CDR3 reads CASSLAWGGAGQNTLYF.

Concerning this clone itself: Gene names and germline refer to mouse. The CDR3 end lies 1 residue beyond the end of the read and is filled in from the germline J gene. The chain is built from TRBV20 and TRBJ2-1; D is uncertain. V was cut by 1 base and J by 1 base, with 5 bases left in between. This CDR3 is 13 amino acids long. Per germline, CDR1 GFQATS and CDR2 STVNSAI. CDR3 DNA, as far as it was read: TGTGGTGCTAGGGCAGTAAACTATGCTGAGCAGTTC. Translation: CGARAVNYAEQF. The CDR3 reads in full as CGARAVNYAEQFF. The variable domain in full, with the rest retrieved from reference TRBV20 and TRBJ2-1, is GALVYQYPRRTICKSGTSMRMECQAVGFQATSVAWYRQSPQKTFELIALSTVNSAIKYEQNFTQEKFPISHPNLSFSSMTVLNAYLEDRGLYLCGARAVNYAEQFFGPGTRLTVL.

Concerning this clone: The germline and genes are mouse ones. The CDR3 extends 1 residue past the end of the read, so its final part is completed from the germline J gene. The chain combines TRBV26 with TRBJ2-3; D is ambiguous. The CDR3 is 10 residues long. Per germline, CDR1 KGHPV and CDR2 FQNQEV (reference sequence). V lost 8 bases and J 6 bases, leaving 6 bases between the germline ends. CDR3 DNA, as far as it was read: TGTGCCAGCCGCGGCGAAACGCTGTAT. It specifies CASRGETLY. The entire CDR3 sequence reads CASRGETLYF.

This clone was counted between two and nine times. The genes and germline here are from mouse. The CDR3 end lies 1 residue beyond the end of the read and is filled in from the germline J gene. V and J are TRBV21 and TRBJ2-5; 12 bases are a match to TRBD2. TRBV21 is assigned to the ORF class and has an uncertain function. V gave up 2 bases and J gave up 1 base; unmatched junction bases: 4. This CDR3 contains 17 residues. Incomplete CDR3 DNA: TGTGCTAGCAGTCAACCGGGACTGGGGGGTGACCAAGACACCCAGTAC. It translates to CASSQPGLGGDQDTQY. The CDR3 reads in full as CASSQPGLGGDQDTQYF.

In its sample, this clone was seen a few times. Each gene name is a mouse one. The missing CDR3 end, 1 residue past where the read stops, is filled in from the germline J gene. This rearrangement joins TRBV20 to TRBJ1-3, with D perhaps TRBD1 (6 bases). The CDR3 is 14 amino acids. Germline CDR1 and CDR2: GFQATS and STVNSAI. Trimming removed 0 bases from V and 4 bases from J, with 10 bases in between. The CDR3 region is CGARDWGAGNTLYF. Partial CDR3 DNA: TGTGGTGCTAGGGATTGGGGGGCGGGAAATACGCTCTAT.

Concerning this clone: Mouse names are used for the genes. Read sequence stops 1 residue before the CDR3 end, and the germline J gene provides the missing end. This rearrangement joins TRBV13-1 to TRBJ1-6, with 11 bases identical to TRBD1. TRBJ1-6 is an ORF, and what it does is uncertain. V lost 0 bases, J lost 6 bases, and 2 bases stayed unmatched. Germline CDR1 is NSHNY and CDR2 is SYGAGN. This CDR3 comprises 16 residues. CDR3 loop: CASSDGTGGCNSPLYF. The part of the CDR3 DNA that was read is TGTGCCAGCAGTGATGGGACAGGGGGCTGTAATTCGCCCCTCTAC.

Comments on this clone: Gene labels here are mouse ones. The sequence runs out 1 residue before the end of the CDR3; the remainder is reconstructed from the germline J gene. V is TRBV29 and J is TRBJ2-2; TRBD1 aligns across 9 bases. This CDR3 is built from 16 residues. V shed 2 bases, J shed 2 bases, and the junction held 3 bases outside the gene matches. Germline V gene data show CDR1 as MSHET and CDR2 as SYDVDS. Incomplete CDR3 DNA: TGTGCTAGCAGTTTAACCGGGACAGGGAACACCGGGCAGCTCTAC. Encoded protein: CASSLTGTGNTGQLY. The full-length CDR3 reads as CASSLTGTGNTGQLYF.

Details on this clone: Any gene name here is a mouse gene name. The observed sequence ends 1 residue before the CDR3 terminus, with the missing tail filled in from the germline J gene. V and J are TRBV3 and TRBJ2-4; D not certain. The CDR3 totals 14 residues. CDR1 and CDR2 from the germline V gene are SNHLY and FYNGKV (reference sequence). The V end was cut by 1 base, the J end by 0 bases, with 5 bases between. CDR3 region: CASSLGHSQNTLYF. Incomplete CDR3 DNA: TGTGCCAGCAGCTTAGGGCATAGTCAAAACACCTTGTAC.

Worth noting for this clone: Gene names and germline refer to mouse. The part of the CDR3 DNA that was read is TGTGCCAGCGGTGCCCCGACAGCAAACACCGGGCAGCTCTAC. Its translation: CASGAPTANTGQLY. The full CDR3 is CASGAPTANTGQLYF. The J gene is TRBJ2-2, the V gene TRBV13-2; D is possibly TRBD1 (5 bases). The sequence runs out 1 residue before the end of the CDR3; the remainder is reconstructed from the germline J gene. V lost 3 bases and J 0 bases, leaving 9 bases between the germline ends. This CDR3 is built from 15 residues. Germline V gene data show CDR1 as NNHNN and CDR2 as SYGAGS (reference sequence).

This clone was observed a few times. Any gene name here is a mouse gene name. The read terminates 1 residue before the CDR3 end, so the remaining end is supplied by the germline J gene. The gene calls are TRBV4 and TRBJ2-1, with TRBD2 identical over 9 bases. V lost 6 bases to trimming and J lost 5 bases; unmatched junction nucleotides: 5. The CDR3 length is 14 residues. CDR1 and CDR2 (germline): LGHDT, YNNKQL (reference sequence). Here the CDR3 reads CASSYWGAHAEQFF. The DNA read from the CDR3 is TGTGCCAGCAGTTACTGGGGGGCGCATGCTGAGCAGTTC.

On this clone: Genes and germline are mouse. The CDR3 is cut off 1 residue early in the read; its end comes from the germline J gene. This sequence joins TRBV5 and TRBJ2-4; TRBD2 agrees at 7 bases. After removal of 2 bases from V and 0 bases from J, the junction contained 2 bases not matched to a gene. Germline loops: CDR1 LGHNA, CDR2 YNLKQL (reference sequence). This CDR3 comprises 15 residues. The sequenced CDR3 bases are TGTGCCAGCAGCCAAAGGACTGGTAGTCAAAACACCTTGTAC. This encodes CASSQRTGSQNTLY. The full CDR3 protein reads CASSQRTGSQNTLYF.

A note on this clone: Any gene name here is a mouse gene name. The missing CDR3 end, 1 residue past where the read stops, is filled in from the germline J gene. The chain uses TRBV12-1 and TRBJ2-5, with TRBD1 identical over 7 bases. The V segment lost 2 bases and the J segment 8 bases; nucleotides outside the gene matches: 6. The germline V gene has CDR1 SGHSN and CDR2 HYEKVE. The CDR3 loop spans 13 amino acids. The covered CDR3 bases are TGTGCCAGCTCTCCCACAGGGGAGGGCACCCAGTAC. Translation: CASSPTGEGTQY. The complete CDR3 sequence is CASSPTGEGTQYF.

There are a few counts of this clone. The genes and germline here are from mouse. The CDR3 region is CASSLLGGYEQYF. The covered CDR3 bases are TGTGCCAGCAGTCTGCTGGGGGGCTATGAACAGTAC. The chain couples TRBV26 to TRBJ2-7; TRBD2 agrees at 8 bases. The read terminates 1 residue ahead of where the CDR3 ends, so the germline J gene completes it. Germline CDR1 reads KGHPV; CDR2 reads FQNQEV (reference sequence). V was clipped by 2 bases and J by 3 bases; unmatched bases: 0. The CDR3 is made up of 13 amino acids.

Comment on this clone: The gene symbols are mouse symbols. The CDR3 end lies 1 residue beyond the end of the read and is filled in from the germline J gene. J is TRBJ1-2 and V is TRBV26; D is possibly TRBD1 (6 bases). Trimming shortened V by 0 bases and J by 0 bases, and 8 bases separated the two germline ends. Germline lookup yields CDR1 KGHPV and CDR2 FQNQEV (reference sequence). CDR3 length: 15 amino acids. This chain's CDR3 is CASSLSGTTNSDYTF. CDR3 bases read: TGTGCCAGCAGTCTGTCCGGGACAACAAACTCCGACTACACC.

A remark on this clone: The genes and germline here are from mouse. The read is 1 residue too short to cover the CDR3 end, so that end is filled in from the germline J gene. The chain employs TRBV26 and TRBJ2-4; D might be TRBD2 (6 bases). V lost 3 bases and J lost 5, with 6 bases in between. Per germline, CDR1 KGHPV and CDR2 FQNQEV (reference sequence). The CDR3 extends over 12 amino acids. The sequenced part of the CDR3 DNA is TGTGCCAGCAGTCTTGGGGGAAACACCTTGTAC. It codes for CASSLGGNTLY. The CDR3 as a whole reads CASSLGGNTLYF.

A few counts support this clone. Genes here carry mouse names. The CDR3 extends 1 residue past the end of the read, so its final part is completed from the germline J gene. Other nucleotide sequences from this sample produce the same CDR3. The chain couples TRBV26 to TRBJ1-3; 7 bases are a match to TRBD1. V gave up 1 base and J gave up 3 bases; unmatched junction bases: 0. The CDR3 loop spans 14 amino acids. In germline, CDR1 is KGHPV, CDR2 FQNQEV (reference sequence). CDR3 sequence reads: CASSLWDSGNTLYF. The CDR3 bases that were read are TGTGCCAGCAGTCTGTGGGACAGTGGAAATACGCTCTAT. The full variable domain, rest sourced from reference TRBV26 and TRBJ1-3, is NSKVIQTPRYLVKGQGQKAKMRCIPEKGHPVVFWYQQNKNNEFKFLINFQNQEVLQQIDMTEKRFSAECPSNSPCSLEIQSSEAGDSALYLCASSLWDSGNTLYFGEGSRLIVV.

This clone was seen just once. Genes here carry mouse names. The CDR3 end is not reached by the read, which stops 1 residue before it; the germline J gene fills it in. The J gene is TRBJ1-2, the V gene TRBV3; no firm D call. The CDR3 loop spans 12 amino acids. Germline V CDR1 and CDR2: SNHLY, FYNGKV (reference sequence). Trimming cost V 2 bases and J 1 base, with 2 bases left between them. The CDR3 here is CASSLQNSDYTF. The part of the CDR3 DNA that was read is TGTGCCAGCAGCTTACAAAACTCCGACTACACC.

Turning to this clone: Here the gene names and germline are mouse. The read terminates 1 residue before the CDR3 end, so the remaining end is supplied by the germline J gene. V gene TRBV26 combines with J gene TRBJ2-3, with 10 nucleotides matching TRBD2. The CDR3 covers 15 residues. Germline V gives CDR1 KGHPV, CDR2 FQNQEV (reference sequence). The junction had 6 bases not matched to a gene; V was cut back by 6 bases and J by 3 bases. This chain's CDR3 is CASSPGGARAETLYF. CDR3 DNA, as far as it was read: TGTGCCAGCAGCCCTGGGGGGGCGCGAGCAGAAACGCTGTAT.

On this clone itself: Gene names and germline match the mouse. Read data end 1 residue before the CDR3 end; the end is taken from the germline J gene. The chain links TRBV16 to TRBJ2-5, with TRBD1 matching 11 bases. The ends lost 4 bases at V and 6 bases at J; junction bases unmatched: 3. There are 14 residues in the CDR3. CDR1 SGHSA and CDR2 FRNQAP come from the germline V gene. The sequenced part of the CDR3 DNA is TGTGCAAGCAGCTACGGGACAGGGGGGGACACCCAGTAC. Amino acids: CASSYGTGGDTQY. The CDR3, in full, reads CASSYGTGGDTQYF. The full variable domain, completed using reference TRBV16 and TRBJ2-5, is NAGVIQTPRHKVTGKGQEATLWCEPISGHSAVFWYRQTIVQGLEFLTYFRNQAPIDDSGMPKERFSAQMPNQSHSTLKIQSTQPQDSAVYLCASSYGTGGDTQYFGPGTRLLVL.

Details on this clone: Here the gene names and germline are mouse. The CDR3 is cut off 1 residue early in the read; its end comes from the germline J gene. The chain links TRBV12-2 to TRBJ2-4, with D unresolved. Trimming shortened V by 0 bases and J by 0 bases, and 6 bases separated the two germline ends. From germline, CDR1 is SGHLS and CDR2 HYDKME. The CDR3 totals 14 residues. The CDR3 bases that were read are TGTGCCAGCTCTCTCGAGGCTAGTCAAAACACCTTGTAC. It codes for CASSLEASQNTLY. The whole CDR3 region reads CASSLEASQNTLYF. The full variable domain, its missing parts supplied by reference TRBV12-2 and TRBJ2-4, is NSGVVQSPRYIIKGKGERSILKCIPISGHLSVAWYQQTQGQELKFFIQHYDKMERDKGNLPSRFSVQQFDDYHSEMNMSALELEDSAVYFCASSLEASQNTLYFGAGTRLSVL.

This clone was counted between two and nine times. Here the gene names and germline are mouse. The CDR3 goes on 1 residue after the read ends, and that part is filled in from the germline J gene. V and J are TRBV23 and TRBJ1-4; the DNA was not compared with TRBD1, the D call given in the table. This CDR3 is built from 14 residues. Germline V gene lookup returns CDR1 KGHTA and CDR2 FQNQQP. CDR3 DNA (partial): TGCTCCAGCAGTCAAGGACAGGGAGACGAAAGATTATTT. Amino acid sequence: CSSSQGQGDERLF. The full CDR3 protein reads CSSSQGQGDERLFF.

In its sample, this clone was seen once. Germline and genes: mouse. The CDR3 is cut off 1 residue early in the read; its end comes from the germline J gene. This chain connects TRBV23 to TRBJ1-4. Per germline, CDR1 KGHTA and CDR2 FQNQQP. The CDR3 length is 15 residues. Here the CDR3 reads CSSSQSGGAGERLFF. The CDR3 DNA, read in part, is TGCTCCAGCAGTCAATCGGGGGGGGCCGGCGAAAGATTATTT. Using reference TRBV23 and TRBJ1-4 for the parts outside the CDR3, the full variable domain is DAAVTQKPRYLIKMKGQEAEMKCIPEKGHTAVFWYQQKQSKELKFLIYFQNQQPLDQIDMVKERFSAVCPSSSLCSLGIRTCEAEDSALYLCSSSQSGGAGERLFFGHGTKLSVL.

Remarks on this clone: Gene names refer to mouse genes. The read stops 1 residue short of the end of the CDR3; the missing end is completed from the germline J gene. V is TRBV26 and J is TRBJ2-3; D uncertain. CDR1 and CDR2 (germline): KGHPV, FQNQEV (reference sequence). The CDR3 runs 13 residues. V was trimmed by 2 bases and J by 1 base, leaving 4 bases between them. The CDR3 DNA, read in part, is TGTGCCAGCAGTCTGACACGTGCAGAAACGCTGTAT. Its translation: CASSLTRAETLY. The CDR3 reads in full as CASSLTRAETLYF.

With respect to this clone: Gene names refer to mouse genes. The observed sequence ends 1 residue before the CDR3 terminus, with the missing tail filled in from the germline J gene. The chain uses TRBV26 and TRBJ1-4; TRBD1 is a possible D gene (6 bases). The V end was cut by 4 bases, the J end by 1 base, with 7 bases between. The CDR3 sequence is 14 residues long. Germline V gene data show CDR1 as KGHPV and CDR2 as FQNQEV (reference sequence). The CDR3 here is CASSPGHSNERLFF. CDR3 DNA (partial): TGTGCCAGCAGTCCGGGACATTCCAACGAAAGATTATTT.

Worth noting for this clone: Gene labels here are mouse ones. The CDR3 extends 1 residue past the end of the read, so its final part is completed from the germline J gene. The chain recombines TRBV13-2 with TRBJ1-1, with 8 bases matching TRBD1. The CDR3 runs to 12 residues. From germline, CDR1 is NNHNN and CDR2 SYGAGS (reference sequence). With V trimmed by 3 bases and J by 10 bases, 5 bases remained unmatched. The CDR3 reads CASGVQGAGVFF. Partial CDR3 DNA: TGTGCCAGCGGTGTCCAGGGGGCAGGAGTCTTC.

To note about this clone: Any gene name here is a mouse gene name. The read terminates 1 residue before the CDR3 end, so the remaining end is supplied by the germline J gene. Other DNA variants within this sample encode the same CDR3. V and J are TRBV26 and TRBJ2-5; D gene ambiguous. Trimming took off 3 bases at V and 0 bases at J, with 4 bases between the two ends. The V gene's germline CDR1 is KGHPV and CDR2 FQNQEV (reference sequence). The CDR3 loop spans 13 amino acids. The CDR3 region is CASSLRNQDTQYF. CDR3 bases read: TGTGCCAGCAGTCTCAGGAACCAAGACACCCAGTAC. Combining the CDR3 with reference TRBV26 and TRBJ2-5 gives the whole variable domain NSKVIQTPRYLVKGQGQKAKMRCIPEKGHPVVFWYQQNKNNEFKFLINFQNQEVLQQIDMTEKRFSAECPSNSPCSLEIQSSEAGDSALYLCASSLRNQDTQYFGPGTRLLVL.

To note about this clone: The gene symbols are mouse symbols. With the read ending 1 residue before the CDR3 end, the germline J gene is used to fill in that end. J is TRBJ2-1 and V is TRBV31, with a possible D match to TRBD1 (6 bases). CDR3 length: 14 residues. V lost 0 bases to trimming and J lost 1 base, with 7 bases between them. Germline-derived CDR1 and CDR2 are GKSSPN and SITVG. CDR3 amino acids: CAWSLGGNYAEQFF. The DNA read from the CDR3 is TGTGCCTGGAGTCTAGGGGGAAACTATGCTGAGCAGTTC.

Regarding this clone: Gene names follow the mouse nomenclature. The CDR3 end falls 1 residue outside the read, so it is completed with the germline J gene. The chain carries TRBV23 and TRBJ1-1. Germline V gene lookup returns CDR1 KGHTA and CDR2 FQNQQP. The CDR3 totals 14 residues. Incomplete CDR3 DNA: TGCTCCAGCAGTCAAGAGGGGGGAAACACAGAAGTCTTC. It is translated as CSSSQEGGNTEVF. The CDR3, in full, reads CSSSQEGGNTEVFF.